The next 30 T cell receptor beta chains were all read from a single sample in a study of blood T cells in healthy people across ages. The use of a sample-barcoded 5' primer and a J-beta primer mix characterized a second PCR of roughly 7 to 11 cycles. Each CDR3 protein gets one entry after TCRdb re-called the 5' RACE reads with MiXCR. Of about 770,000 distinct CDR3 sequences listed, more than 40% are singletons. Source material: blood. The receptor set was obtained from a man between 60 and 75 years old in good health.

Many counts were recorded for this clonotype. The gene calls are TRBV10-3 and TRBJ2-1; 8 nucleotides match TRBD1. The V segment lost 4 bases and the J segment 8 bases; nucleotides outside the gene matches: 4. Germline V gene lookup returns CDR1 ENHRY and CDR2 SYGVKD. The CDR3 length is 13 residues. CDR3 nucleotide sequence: TGTGCCATCAGTGGGACAGGGTTGGATGAGCAGTTCTTC. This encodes CAISGTGLDEQFF.

The CDR3: CSARARQGNGYTF. The CDR3 region has the DNA TGCAGTGCTAGAGCAAGACAGGGAAATGGCTACACCTTC. The chain uses TRBV20-1 and TRBJ1-2; 7 positions match TRBD1. Trimming took 1 base from V and 6 from J; bases not matched to a gene: 5. Looked up from germline, CDR1 is DFQATT and CDR2 is SNEGSKA (reference sequence). The CDR3 extends over 13 amino acids.

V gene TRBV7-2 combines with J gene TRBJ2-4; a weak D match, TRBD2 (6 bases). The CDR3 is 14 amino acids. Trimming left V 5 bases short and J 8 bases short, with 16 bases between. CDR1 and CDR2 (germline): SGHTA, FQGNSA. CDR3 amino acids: CASSPPGLGDIQYF. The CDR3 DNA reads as TGTGCCAGCAGCCCCCCGGGACTGGGGGACATTCAGTACTTC.

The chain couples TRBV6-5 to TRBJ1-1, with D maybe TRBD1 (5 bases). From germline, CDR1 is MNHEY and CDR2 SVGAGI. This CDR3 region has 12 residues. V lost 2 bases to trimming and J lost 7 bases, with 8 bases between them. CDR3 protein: CASSYMQGEAFF. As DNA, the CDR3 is TGTGCCAGCAGTTACATGCAGGGTGAAGCTTTCTTT.

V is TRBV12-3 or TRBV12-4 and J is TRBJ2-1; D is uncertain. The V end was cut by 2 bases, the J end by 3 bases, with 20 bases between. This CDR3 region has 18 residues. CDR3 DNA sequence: TGTGCCAGCAGTTTATCCTTTAGAGCTAATTTACTCTACAATGAGCAGTTCTTC. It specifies CASSLSFRANLLYNEQFF.

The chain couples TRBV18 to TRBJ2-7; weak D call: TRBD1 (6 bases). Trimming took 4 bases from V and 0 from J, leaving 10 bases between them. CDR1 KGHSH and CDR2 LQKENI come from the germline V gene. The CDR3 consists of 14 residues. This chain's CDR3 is CASSQDRNSYEQYF. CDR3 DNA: TGTGCCAGCTCACAGGACAGAAACTCCTACGAGCAGTACTTC.

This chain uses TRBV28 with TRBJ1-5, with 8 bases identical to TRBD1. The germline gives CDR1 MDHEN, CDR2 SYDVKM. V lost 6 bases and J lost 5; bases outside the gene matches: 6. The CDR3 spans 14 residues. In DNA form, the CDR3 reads TGTGCCAGCAGGGACAGGGAGAGTCATCAGCCCCAGCATTTT. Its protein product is CASRDRESHQPQHF.

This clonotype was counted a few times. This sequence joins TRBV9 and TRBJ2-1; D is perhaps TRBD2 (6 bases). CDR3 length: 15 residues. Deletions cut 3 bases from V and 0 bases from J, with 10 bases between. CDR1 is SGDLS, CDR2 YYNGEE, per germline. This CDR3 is CASSGAGSSYNEQFF. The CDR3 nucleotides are TGTGCCAGCAGCGGTGCGGGGAGCTCCTACAATGAGCAGTTCTTC.

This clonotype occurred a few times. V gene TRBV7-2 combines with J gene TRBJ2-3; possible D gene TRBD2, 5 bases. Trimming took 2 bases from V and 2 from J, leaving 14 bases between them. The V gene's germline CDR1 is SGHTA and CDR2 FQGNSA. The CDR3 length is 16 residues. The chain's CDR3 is CASSLTPEGPTDTQYF. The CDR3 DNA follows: TGTGCCAGCAGCTTAACTCCTGAGGGCCCCACAGATACGCAGTATTTT.

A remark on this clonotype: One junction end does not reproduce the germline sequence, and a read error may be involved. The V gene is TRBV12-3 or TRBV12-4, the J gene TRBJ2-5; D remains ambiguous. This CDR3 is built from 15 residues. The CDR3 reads CASSFENRPGGTQYF. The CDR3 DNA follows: TGTGCTAGCAGTTTCGAGAACCGACCCGGTGGCACCCAGTACTTC.

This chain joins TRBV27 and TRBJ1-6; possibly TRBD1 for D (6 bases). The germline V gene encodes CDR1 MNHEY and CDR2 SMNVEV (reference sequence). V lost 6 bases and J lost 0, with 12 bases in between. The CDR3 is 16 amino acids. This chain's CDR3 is CASSPNRDSYNSPLHF. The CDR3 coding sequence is TGTGCCAGCAGCCCCAACAGGGACTCCTATAATTCACCCCTCCACTTT.

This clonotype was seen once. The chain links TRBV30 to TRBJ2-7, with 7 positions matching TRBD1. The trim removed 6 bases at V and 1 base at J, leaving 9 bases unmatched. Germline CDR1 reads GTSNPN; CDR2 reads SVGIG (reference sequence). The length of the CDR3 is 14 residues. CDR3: CACQPQGPSYEQYF. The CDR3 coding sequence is TGTGCCTGCCAACCACAGGGGCCGTCCTACGAGCAGTACTTC.

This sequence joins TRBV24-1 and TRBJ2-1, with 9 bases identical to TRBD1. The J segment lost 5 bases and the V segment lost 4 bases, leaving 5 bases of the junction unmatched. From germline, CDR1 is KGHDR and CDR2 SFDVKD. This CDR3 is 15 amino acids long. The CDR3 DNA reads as TGTGCCACCAGTGAACGGGACAGGGTAGACAATGAGCAGTTCTTC. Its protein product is CATSERDRVDNEQFF.

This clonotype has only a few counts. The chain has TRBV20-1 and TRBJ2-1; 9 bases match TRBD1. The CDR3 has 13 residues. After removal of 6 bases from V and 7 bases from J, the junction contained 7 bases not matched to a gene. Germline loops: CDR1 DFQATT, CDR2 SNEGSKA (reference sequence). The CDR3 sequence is CSAWTGVRNEQFF. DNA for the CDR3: TGCAGTGCCTGGACAGGGGTAAGGAATGAGCAGTTCTTC.

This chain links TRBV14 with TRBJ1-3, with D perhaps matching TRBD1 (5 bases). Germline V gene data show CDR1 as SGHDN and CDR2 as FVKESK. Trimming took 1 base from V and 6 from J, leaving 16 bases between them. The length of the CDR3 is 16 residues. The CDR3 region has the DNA TGTGCCAGCAGCCAAGTGCTCACAGGCGTCGCAAACACCATATATTTT. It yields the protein CASSQVLTGVANTIYF. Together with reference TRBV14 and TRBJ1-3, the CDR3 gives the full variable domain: EAGVTQFPSHSVIEKGQTVTLRCDPISGHDNLYWYRRVMGKEIKFLLHFVKESKQDESGMPNNRFLAERTGGTYSTLKVQPAELEDSGVYFCASSQVLTGVANTIYFGEGSWLTVV.

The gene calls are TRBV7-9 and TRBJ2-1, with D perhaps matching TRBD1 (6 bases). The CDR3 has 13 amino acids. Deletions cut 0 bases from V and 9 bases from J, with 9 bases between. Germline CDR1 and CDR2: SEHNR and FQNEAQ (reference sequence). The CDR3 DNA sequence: TGTGCCAGCAGCTTAGCTGTAGGGGGTGAGCAGTTCTTC. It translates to CASSLAVGGEQFF.

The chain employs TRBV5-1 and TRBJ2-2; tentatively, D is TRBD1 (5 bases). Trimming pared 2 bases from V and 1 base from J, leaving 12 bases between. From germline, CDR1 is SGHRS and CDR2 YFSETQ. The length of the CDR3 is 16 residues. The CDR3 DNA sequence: TGCGCCAGCAGCTTTGTTACAGGCGTGAACACCGGGGAGCTGTTTTTT. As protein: CASSFVTGVNTGELFF.

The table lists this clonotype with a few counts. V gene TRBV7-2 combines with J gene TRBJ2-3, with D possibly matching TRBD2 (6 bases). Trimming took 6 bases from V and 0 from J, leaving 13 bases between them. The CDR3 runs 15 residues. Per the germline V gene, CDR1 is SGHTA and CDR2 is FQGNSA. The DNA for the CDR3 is TGTGCCAGCAGTGGAGGCGGGGTGAGCACAGATACGCAGTATTTT. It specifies CASSGGGVSTDTQYF.

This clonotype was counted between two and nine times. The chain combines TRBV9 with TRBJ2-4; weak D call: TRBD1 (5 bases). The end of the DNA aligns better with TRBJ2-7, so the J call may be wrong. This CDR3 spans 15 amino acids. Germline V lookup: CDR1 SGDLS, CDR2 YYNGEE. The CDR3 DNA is TGTGCCAGCAGTAGAGTTGATTCAGGGCCGGGCGAGCAGTACTTC. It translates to CASSRVDSGPGEQYF.

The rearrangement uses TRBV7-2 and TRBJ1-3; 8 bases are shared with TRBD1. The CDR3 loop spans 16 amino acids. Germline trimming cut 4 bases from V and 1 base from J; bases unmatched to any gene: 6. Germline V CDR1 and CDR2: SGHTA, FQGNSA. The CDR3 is CASSSMDRASGNTIYF. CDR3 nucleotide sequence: TGTGCCAGCAGCTCGATGGACAGGGCGTCTGGAAACACCATATATTTT.

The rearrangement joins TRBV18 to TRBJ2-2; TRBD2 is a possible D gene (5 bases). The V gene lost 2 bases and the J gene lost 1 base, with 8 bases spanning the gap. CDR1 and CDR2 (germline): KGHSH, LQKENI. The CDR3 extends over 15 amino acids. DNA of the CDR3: TGTGCCAGCTCACCAGGGGAGAAGAACACCGGGGAGCTGTTTTTT. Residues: CASSPGEKNTGELFF.

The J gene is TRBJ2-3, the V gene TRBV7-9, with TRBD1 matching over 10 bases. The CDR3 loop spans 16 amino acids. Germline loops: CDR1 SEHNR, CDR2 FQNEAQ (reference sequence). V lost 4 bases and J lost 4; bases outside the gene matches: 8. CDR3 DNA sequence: TGTGCCAGCAGCTCGGTGGGGACAGGGGAGGCAGATACGCAGTATTTT. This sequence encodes CASSSVGTGEADTQYF.

The CDR3 is CASSQSGTGSEQFF. CDR3 nucleotide sequence: TGCGCCAGCAGCCAATCCGGGACAGGCAGTGAGCAGTTCTTC. The chain has TRBV4-3 and TRBJ2-1, with 8 positions matching TRBD1. CDR3 size: 14 residues. Germline-derived CDR1 and CDR2 are LGHNA and YSLEER. The trim removed 2 bases at V and 9 bases at J, leaving 6 bases unmatched.

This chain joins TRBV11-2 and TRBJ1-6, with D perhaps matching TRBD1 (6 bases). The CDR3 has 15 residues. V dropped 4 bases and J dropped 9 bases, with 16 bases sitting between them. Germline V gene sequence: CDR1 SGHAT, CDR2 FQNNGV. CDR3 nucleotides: TGTGCCAGCAGCTATAAATCAAAGGGGGTTTCACCCCTCCACTTT. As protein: CASSYKSKGVSPLHF. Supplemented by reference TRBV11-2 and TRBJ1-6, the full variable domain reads EAGVAQSPRYKIIEKRQSVAFWCNPISGHATLYWYQQILGQGPKLLIQFQNNGVVDDSQLPKDRFSAERLKGVDSTLKIQPAKLEDSAVYLCASSYKSKGVSPLHFGNGTRLTVT.

The CDR3 DNA reads as TGTGCCAGCAGCCAAGATTTCACTACTAGCGGGGGGGCCTATGAGCAGTTCTTC. Translating it yields CASSQDFTTSGGAYEQFF. The J gene is TRBJ2-1, the V gene TRBV3-1; 13 positions agree with TRBD2. The CDR3 loop spans 18 amino acids. J was trimmed by 8 bases and V by 0 bases; bases with no gene match: 10. Germline lookup yields CDR1 LGHDT and CDR2 YNNKEL (reference sequence).

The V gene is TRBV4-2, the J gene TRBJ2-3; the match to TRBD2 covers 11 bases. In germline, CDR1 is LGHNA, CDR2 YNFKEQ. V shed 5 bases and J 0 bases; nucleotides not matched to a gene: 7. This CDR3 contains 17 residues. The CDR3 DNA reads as TGTGCCAGCAGCAGTAGCGGGGGGGCTAGTAGCACAGATACGCAGTATTTT. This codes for CASSSSGGASSTDTQYF.

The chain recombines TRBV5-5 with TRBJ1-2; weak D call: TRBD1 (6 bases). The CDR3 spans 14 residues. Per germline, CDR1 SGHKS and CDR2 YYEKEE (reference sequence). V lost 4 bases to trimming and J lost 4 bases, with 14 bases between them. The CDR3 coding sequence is TGTGCCAGCAGCAGTGCGGGGGCCGGCTATGGCTACACCTTC. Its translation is CASSSAGAGYGYTF. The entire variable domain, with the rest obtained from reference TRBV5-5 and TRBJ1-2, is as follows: DAGVTQSPTHLIKTRGQQVTLRCSPISGHKSVSWYQQVLGQGPQFIFQYYEKEERGRGNFPDRFSARQFPNYSSELNVNALLLGDSALYLCASSSAGAGYGYTFGSGTRLTVV.

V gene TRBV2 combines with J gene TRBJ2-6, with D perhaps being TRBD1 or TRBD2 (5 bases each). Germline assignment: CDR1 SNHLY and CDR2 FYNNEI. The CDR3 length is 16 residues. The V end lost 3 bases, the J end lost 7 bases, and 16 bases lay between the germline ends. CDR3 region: CASSEGTLARANVLTF. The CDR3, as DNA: TGTGCCAGCAGTGAGGGGACCCTCGCCCGAGCCAACGTCCTGACTTTC. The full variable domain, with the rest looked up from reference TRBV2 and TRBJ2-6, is EPEVTQTPSHQVTQMGQEVILRCVPISNHLYFYWYRQILGQKVEFLVSFYNNEISEKSEIFDDQFSVERPDGSNFTLKIRSTKLEDSAMYFCASSEGTLARANVLTFGAGSRLTVL.

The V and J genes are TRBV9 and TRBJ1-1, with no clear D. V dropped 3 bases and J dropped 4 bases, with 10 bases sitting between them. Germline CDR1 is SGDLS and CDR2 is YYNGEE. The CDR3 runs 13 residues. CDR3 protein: CASSDTSSTEAFF. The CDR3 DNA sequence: TGTGCCAGCAGCGACACGAGTAGCACTGAAGCTTTCTTT.

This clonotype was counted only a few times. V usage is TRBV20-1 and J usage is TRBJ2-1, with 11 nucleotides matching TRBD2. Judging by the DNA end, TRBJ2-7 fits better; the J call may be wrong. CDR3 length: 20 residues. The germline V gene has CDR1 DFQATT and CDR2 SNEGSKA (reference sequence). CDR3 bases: TGCAGTGCTAGAGATCTGAAGGGAGTGACTAGCGGGGACTCCTACAATGAGCAGTACTTC. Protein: CSARDLKGVTSGDSYNEQYF.